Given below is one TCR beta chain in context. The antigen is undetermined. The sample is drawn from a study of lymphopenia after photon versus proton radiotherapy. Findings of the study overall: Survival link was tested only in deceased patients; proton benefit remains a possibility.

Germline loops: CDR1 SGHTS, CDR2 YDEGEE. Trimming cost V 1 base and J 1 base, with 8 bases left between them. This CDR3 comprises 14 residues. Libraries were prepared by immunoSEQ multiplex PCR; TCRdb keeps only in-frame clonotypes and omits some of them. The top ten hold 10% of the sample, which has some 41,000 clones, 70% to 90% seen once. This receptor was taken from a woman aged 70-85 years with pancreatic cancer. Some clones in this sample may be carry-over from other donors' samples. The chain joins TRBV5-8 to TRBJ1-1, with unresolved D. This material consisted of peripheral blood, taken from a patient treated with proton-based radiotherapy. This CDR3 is CASSLRRGNTEAFF. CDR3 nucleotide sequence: TGTGCCAGCAGCTTGCGGCGAGGGAACACTGAAGCTTTCTTT.